Listed below are T cell receptor beta chains from one sample, sequenced in a study of graft-versus-host responses after intestinal transplantation. TCRdb's table, derived via immunoSEQ multiplex PCR, lists solely in-frame clones and lacks some. Of over 100,000 clones listed, more than 85% were seen once; the top ten hold about 0.9%. Antigens of these TCRs are unknown. Here the sequenced sample was unstimulated CD4+ T cells sorted from spleen or lymph node cells, taken before intestinal transplant. Source of these receptors: a human donor who received an intestinal transplant. Both conserved end residues are part of each CDR3. The D gene is left open where the match is weak.

J gene	D gene	V gene	CDR3 protein
TRBJ2-1	TRBD2	TRBV9	CASSVVAGGLNSYNEQFF
TRBJ2-1	TRBD1	TRBV15	CATSSDRTGGAPIGLNEQFF
TRBJ2-1	TRBD2	TRBV27	CASRRGSGGVGEQFF
TRBJ2-5	TRBD2	TRBV9	CASSVGTGAGGRVTQYF
TRBJ2-7	-	TRBV6-5	CASSYVSGYGYEQYF
TRBJ2-5	-	TRBV4-1	CASSRRETQYF
TRBJ2-7	-	TRBV18	CASSPSNEQYF
TRBJ2-1	-	TRBV11-3	CASSSSSYNEQFF
TRBJ2-1	TRBD2	TRBV5-1	CASSLATSGGSEQFF
TRBJ2-1	-	TRBV5-6	CASSMPNRGGGEQFF
TRBJ2-1	TRBD1	TRBV4-2	CASSADRDNEQFF
TRBJ1-1	-	TRBV6-1	CASSGRQNTEAFF
TRBJ1-5	-	TRBV6-5	CASSHDSRDRPQHF
TRBJ1-2	-	TRBV6-5	CASSLDRLRGYTF
TRBJ2-3	-	TRBV7-9	CASSLVGTDTQYF
TRBJ1-3	TRBD1	TRBV6-1	CASRGQTSSGNTIYF
TRBJ2-3	-	TRBV9	CASGGFTDMQYF
TRBJ1-2	TRBD1	TRBV10-3	CAISESDRGYGYTF
TRBJ2-7	TRBD1	TRBV5-1	CASSFGQGSVYEQYF
TRBJ2-2	-	TRBV28	CASSPWGTLPSWNTGELFF
TRBJ1-5	-	TRBV4-2	CASSQETRGFQPQHF
TRBJ1-1	-	TRBV18	CASSPRGNTEAFF
TRBJ2-1	-	TRBV5-5	CASSWGGNPNSNEQFF
TRBJ2-2	TRBD2	TRBV27	CASSPSGRRTGELFF
TRBJ2-7	-	TRBV19	CASSIQPGYFHEQYF
TRBJ2-2	-	TRBV29-1	CSVEDHRGVMTGELFF
TRBJ1-3	-	TRBV6-1	CASSILGSRGNTIYF
TRBJ2-7	-	TRBV4-1	CASRQDPGLAFYEQYF
TRBJ2-7	-	TRBV5-1	CASSPAVSVSDLYEQYF
TRBJ2-1	-	TRBV20-1	CSAGRGNEQFF
TRBJ2-3	-	TRBV5-1	CASSIRTFLRDTQYF
TRBJ1-4	-	TRBV30	CAWSVYATNEKLFF
TRBJ2-7	-	TRBV9	CASSPSWAAHAYEQYF
TRBJ2-3	-	TRBV5-1	CASSSQGGSTDTQYF
TRBJ2-5	-	TRBV5-6	CASSFLDQETQYF
TRBJ1-5	-	TRBV19	CASSAGRDQPQHF
TRBJ1-2	TRBD1	TRBV6-1	CASSRTGLGYGYTF
TRBJ2-3	TRBD2	TRBV5-1	CASSFATSGSTDTQYF
TRBJ2-7	TRBD1	TRBV6-5	CASTGDRGPYEQYF
TRBJ2-5	-	TRBV27	CASRPRTLYQETQYF
TRBJ2-5	TRBD1	TRBV5-1	CASSARQGAPDVRETQYF
TRBJ2-1	-	TRBV11-2	CASRRGSLDNEQFF
TRBJ1-5	-	TRBV10-2	CASSEREIPYRYQPQHF
TRBJ2-5	TRBD1	TRBV4-1	CASSPQGTGRTGETQYF
TRBJ1-1	-	TRBV5-4	CASSPGPHTEAFF
TRBJ1-5	-	TRBV9	CASSEGSGANQPQHF
TRBJ1-1	-	TRBV6-1	CASSEPTTGRWTEAFF
TRBJ2-1	-	TRBV10-3	CATLLVPNEQFF
TRBJ2-1	-	TRBV6-6	CASSPRRGGYNEQFF
TRBJ2-7	-	TRBV6-5	CASSYRVDYEQYF
TRBJ1-6	TRBD1	TRBV2	CASTGDSSYNSPLHF
TRBJ2-7	-	TRBV30	CAWGTGRPPYEQYF
TRBJ1-5	TRBD1	TRBV7-2	CASSLRTGSGQPQHF
TRBJ2-7	-	TRBV5-4	CASSLRANTYEQYF
TRBJ2-7	-	TRBV14	CASSHVGLVYGGGSYEQYF
TRBJ1-1	-	TRBV19	CASTRLGLGGTEAFF